The rows below give T cell receptor beta chains drawn from one sample of a study of response to subunit inactivated influenza vaccine. One entry per CDR3 protein, called by TCRdb with MiXCR from the RT-PCR reads. The data contain approximately 680,000 distinct CDR3 sequences, roughly 14% of them singletons. The material was PBMCs from blood, obtained 12 days after vaccination. All receptors come from a man aged 50-59 years who received an inactivated influenza vaccine. Both conserved end residues are part of each CDR3. D genes are given only for firm matches. Some rows have no size entry. The others give once, few or many, or a class for an expanded clone.

TRBV7-9	-	few	TRBJ1-2	TGTGCCAGCAGCTTAAGGGACGGCAAAGAAGGCTACACCTTC	CASSLRDGKEGYTF
TRBV27	TRBD1	-	TRBJ2-7	TGTGCCAGCAGTTTTATCGCAGGGGGCGTCGTCGAGCAGTACTTC	CASSFIAGGVVEQYF
TRBV6-2/TRBV6-3	-	-	TRBJ2-7	TGTGCCAGCAGTTACGTCGGACTGGGCGAGCAGTACTTC	CASSYVGLGEQYF
TRBV28	-	few	TRBJ1-1	TGTGCCAGCAGTTTAGCATGGTGGGCTTTCTTT	CASSLAWWAFF
TRBV9	-	few	TRBJ2-7	TGTGCCAGCAGCGTAGACAGCCCCTACGAGCAGTACTTC	CASSVDSPYEQYF
TRBV20-1	-	-	TRBJ1-6	TGCAGTGCTAGGAGGGGAGGGGCCGCCTATAATTCACCCCTCCACTTT	CSARRGGAAYNSPLHF
TRBV29-1	-	many	TRBJ2-1	TGCAGCGGGGTGGACTTCAATGAGCAGTTCTTC	CSGVDFNEQFF
TRBV29-1	-	many	TRBJ2-3	TGCAGCGTTGAAGTAAGGGTGGCAGATACGCAGTATTTT	CSVEVRVADTQYF
TRBV15	-	-	TRBJ2-7	TGTGCCACCAGCCCCTTGCGGGGTTACGAGCAGTACTTC	CATSPLRGYEQYF
TRBV6-1	-	many	TRBJ1-5	TGTGCCAGCAGTGGCCCGGGACAAAGAATTGCACATCAGCCCCAGCATTTT	CASSGPGQRIAHQPQHF